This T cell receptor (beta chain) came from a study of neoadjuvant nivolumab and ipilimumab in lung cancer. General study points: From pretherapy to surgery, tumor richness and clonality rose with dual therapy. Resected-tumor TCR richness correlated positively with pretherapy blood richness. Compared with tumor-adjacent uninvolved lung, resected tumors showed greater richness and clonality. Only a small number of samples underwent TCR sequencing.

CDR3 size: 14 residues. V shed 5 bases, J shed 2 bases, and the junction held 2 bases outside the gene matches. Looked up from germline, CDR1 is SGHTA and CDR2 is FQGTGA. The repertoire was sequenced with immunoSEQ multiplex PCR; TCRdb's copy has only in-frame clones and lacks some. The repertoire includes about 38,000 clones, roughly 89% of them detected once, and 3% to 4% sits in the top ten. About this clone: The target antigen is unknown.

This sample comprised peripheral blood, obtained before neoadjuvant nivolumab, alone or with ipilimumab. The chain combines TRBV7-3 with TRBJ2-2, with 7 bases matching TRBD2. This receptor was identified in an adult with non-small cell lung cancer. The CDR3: CASSLGLNTGELFF. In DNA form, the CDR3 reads TGTGCCAGCAGCCTGGGACTAAACACCGGGGAGCTGTTTTTT.